This T cell receptor (beta chain) was sequenced during a study of graft-versus-host responses after intestinal transplantation. About the study: Recipients got multivisceral, liver-intestinal, or isolated intestinal transplants.

Notes on the study in general: Peak levels of circulating GvH clones tracked with early post-transplant HvG declines. Some GvH clones were seen earlier in gut or blood, suggesting intestinal origin.

The method was immunoSEQ multiplex PCR; TCRdb's version includes in-frame clones alone and lacks a portion of them. This sample has about 10,000 clones, with approximately 30% found just once. The clonotype comes from a human patient who was an organ donor for intestinal transplantation. The sequences come from alloreactive CD4+ T cells from a mixed lymphocyte reaction culture, collected before transplantation. The subset was: CFSE-low proliferating T cells sorted from roughly six-day pre-transplant mixed lymphocyte reaction (GvH or HvG direction).

Written as DNA, the CDR3 is TGTGCCAGCAGCTTCAGGGCCACCATGAACACTGAAGCTTTCTTT. Its protein is CASSFRATMNTEAFF. The chain has TRBV7-2 and TRBJ1-1, with D maybe TRBD1 (5 bases). Trimming removed 3 bases at V and 0 bases at J, with 11 bases between. Germline-derived CDR1 and CDR2 are SGHTA and FQGNSA. This CDR3 comprises 15 residues.